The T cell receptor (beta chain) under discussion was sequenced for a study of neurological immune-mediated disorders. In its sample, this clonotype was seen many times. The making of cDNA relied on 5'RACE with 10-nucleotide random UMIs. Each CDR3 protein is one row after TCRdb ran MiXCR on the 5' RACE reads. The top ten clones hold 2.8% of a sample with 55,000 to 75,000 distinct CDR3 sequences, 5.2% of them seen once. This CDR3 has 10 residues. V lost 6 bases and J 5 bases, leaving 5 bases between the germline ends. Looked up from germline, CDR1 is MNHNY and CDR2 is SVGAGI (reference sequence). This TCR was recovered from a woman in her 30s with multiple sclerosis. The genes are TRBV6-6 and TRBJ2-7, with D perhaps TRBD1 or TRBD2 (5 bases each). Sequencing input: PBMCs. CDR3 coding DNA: TGTGCCAGCAGGGGGGACGAGCAGTACTTC. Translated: CASRGDEQYF.